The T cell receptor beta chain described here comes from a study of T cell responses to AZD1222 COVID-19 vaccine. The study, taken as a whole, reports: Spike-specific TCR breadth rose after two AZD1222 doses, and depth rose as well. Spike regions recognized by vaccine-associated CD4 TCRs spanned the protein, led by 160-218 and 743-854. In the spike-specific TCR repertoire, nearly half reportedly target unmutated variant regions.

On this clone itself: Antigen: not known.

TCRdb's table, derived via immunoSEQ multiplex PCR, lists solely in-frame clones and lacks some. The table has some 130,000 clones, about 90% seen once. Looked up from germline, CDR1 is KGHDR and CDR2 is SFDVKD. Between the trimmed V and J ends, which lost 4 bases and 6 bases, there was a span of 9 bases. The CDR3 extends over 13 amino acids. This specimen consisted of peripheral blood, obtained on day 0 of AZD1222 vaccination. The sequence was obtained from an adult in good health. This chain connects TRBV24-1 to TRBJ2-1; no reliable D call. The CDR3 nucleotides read TGTGCCACCAGTGACACCGTTCGCAATGAGCAGTTCTTC. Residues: CATSDTVRNEQFF.